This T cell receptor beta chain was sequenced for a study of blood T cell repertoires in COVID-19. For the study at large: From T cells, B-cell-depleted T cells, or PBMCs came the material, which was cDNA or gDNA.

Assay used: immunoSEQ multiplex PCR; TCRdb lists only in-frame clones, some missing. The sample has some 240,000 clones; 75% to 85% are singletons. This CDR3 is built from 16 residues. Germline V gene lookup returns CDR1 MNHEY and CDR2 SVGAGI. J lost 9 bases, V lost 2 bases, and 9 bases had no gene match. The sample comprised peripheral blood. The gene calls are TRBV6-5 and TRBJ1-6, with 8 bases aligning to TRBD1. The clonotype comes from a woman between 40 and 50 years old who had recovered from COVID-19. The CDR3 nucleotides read TGTGCCAGCAGTTACCTCCTAGGACAGGGAAGTTCACCCCTCCACTTT. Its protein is CASSYLLGQGSSPLHF.